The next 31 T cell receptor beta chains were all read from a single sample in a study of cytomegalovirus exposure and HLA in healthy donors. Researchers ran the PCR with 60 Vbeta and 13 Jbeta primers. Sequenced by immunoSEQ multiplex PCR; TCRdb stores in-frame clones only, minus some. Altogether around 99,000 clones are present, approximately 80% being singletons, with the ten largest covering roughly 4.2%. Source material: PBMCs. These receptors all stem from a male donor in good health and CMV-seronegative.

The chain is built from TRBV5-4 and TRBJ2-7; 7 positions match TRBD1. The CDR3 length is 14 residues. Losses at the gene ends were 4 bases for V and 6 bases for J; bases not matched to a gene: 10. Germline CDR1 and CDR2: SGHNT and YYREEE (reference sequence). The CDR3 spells CASSKRQGAREQYF. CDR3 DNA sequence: TGTGCCAGCAGCAAGAGACAGGGAGCTCGCGAGCAGTACTTC. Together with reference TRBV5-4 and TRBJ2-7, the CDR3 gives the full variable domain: ETGVTQSPTHLIKTRGQQVTLRCSSQSGHNTVSWYQQALGQGPQFIFQYYREEENGRGNFPPRFSGLQFPNYSSELNVNALELDDSALYLCASSKRQGAREQYFGPGTRLTVT.

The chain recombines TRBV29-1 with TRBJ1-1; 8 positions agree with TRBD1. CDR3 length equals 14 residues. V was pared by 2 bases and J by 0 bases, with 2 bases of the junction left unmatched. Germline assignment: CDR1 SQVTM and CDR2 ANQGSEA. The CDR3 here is CSVEQGAVNTEAFF. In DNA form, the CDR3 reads TGCAGCGTTGAACAGGGGGCCGTGAACACTGAAGCTTTCTTT.

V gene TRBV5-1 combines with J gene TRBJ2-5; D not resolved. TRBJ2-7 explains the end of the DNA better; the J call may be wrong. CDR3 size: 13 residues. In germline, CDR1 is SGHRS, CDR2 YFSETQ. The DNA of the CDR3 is TGCGCCAGCAGCTTTGGTAAATCCTACGAGCAGTACTTC. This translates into CASSFGKSYEQYF.

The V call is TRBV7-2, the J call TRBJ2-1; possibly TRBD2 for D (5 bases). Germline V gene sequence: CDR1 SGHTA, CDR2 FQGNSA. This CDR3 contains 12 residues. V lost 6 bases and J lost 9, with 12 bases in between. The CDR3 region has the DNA TGTGCCAGCAGGACCGACGGAGGTGAGCAGTTCTTC. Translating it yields CASRTDGGEQFF.

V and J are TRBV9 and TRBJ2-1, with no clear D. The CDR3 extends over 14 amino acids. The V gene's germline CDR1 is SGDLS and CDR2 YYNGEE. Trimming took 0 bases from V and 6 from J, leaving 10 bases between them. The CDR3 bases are TGTGCCAGCAGCGTAGTAGAGGTTCCCAATGAGCAGTTCTTC. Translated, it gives CASSVVEVPNEQFF.

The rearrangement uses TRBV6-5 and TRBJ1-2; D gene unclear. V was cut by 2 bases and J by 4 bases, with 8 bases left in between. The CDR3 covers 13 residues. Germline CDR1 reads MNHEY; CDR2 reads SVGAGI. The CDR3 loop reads CASSYTRSYGYTF. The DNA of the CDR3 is TGTGCCAGCAGTTACACCCGGAGCTATGGCTACACCTTC.

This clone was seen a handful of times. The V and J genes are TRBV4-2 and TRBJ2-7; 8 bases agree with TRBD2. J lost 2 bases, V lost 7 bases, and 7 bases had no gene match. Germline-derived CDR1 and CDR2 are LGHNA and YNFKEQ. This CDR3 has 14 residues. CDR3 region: CASKMGSGTYEQYF. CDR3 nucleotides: TGTGCCAGCAAAATGGGTAGCGGGACCTACGAGCAGTACTTC.

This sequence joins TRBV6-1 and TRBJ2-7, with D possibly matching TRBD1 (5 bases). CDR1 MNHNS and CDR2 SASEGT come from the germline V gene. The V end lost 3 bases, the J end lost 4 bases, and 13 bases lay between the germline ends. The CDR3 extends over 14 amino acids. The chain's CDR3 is CASSDDRGNYEQYF. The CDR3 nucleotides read TGTGCCAGCAGTGATGATAGGGGAAATTACGAGCAGTACTTC.

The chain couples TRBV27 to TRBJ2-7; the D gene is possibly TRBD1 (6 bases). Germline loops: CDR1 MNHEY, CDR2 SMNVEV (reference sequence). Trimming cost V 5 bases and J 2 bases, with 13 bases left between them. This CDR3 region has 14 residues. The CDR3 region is CASSLTGNAYEQYF. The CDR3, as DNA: TGTGCCAGCAGTCTGACAGGTAACGCCTACGAGCAGTACTTC.

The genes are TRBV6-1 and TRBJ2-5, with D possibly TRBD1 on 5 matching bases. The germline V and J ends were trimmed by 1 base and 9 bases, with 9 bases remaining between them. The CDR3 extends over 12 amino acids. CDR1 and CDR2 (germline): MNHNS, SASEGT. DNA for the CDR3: TGTGCCAGCAGTGAAGTTAGGGGATCCCAGTACTTC. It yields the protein CASSEVRGSQYF.

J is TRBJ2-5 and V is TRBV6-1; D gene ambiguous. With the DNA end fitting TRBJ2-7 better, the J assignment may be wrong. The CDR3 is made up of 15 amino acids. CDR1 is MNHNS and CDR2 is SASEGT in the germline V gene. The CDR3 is CASRFRTSFAYEQYF. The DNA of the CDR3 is TGTGCCAGCAGATTTCGCACGTCCTTTGCCTACGAGCAGTACTTC.

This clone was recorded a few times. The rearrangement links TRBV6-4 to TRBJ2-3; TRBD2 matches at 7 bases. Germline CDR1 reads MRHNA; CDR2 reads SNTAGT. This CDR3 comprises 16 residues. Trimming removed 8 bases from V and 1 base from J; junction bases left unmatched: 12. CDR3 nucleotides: TGTGCCAGCGCCCCCCACGGCGGGAGCGGCACAGATACGCAGTATTTT. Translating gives CASAPHGGSGTDTQYF.

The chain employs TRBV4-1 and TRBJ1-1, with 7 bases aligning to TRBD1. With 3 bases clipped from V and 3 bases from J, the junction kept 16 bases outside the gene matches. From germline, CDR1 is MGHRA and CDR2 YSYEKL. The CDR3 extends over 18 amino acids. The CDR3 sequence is CASSQDPWTGPRDTEAFF. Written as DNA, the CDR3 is TGCGCCAGCAGCCAGGACCCCTGGACAGGACCCCGGGACACTGAAGCTTTCTTT.

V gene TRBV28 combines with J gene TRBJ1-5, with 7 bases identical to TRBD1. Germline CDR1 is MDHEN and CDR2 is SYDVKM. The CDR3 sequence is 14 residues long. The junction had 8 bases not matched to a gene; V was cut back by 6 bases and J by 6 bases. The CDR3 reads CASRRQGGFQPQHF. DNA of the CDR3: TGTGCCAGCAGAAGACAGGGCGGGTTTCAGCCCCAGCATTTT.

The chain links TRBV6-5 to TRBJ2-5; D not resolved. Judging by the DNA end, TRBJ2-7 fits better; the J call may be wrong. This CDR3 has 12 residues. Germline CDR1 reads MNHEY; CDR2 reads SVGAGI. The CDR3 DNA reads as TGTGCCAGCAGTCGCGAAGGACACGAGCAGTACTTC. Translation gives CASSREGHEQYF.

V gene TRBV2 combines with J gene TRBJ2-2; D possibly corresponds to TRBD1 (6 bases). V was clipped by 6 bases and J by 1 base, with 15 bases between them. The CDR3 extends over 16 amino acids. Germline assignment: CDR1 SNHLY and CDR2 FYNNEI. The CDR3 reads CASRQQGPRNTGELFF. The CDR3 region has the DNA TGTGCCAGCAGACAACAGGGCCCTAGGAACACCGGGGAGCTGTTTTTT.

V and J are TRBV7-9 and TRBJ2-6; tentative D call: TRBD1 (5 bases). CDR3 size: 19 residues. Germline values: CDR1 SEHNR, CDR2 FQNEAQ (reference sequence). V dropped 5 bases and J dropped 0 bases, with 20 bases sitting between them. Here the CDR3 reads CASSRDRSYMSSGANVLTF. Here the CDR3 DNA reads TGTGCCAGCAGCCGCGACAGATCCTACATGAGCTCTGGGGCCAACGTCCTGACTTTC. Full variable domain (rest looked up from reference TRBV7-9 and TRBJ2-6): DTGVSQNPRHKITKRGQNVTFRCDPISEHNRLYWYRQTLGQGPEFLTYFQNEAQLEKSRLLSDRFSAERPKGSFSTLEIQRTEQGDSAMYLCASSRDRSYMSSGANVLTFGAGSRLTVL.

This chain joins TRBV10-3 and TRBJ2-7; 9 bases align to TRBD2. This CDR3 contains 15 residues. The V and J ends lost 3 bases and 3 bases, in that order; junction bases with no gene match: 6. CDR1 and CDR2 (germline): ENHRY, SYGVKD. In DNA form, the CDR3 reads TGTGCCATCAGTGATAGGACTAGCGAGTACTACGAGCAGTACTTC. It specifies CAISDRTSEYYEQYF.

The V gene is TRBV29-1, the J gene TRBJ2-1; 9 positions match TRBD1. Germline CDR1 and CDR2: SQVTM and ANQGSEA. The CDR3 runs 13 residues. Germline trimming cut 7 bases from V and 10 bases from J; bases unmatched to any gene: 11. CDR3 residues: CSAGGQGRLEQFF. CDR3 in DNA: TGCAGCGCTGGGGGACAGGGCCGATTAGAGCAGTTCTTC.

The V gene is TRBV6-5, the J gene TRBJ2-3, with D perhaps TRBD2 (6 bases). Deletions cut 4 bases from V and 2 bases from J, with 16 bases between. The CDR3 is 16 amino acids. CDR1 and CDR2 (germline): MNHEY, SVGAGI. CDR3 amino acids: CASSFLRAGNTDTQYF. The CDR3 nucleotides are TGTGCCAGCAGTTTCCTCAGGGCGGGAAACACAGATACGCAGTATTTT.

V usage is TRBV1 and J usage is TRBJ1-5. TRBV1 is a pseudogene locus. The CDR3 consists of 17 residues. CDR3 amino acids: CTSSLIPPYYSNQPQHF. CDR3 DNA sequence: TGCACCAGCAGCCTAATACCGCCCTATTATAGCAATCAGCCCCAGCATTTT.

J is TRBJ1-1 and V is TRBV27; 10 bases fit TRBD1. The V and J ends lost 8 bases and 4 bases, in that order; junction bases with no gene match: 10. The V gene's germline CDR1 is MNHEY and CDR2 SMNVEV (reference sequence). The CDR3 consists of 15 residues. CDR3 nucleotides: TGTGCCAGCTTGGCCCCCGGGACAGGGGTCACTGAAGCTTTCTTT. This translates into CASLAPGTGVTEAFF.

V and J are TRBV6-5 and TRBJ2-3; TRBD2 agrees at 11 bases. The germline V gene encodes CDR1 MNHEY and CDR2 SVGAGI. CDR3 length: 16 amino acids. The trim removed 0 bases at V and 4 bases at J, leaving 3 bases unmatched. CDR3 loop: CASSYSLAGGPDTQYF. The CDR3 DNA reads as TGTGCCAGCAGTTACTCGCTAGCGGGAGGACCAGATACGCAGTATTTT.

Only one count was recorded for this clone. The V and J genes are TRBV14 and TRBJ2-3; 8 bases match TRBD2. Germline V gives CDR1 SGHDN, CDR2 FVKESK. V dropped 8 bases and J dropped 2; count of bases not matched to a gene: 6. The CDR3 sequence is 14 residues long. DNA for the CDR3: TGTGCCAGCCGGGAGGGAGGAATCACAGATACGCAGTATTTT. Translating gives CASREGGITDTQYF.

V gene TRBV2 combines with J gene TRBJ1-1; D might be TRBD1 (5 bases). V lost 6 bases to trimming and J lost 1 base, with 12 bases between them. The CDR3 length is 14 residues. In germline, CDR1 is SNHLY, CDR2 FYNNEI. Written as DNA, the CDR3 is TGTGCCAGCAGGACTCTAACAGGGAACACTGAAGCTTTCTTT. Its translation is CASRTLTGNTEAFF.

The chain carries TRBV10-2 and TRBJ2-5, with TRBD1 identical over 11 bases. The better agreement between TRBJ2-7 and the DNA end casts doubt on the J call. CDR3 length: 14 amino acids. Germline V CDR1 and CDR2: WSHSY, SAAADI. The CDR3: CASRAGTGGYEQYF. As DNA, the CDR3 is TGCGCCAGCAGAGCCGGGACAGGGGGCTACGAGCAGTACTTC.

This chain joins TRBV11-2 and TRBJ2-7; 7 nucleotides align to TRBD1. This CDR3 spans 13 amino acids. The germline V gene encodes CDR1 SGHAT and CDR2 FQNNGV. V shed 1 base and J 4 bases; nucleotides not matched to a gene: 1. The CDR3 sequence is CASSLVRGYEQYF. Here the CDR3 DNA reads TGTGCCAGCAGCTTAGTCAGGGGGTACGAGCAGTACTTC.

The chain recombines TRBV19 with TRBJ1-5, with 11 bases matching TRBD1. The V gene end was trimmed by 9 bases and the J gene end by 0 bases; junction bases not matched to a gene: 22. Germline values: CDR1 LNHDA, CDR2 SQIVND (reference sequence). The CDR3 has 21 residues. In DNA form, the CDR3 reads TGTGCCAGAACCACCGGGACAGGGGGTTATTCTCAGCAAAATAGCAATCAGCCCCAGCATTTT. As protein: CARTTGTGGYSQQNSNQPQHF.

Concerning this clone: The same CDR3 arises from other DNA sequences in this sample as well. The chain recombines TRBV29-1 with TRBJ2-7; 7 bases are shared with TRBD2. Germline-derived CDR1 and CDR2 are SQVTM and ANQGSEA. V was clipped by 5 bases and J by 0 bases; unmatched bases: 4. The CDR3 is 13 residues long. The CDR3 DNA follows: TGCAGCGTTTATGGCGGGAGCTCCTACGAGCAGTACTTC. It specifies CSVYGGSSYEQYF.

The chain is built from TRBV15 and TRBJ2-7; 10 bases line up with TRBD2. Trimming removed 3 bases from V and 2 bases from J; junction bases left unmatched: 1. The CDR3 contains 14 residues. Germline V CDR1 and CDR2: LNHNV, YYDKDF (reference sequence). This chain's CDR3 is CATSSLAGAYEQYF. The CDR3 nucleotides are TGTGCCACCAGCAGTCTAGCGGGAGCCTACGAGCAGTACTTC.

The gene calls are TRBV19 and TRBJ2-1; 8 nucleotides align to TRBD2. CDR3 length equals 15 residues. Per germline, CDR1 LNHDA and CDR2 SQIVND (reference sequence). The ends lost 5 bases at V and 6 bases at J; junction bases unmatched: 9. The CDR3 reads CASSLSGSGSNEQFF. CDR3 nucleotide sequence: TGTGCCAGTAGTCTCAGCGGGAGCGGAAGCAATGAGCAGTTCTTC.